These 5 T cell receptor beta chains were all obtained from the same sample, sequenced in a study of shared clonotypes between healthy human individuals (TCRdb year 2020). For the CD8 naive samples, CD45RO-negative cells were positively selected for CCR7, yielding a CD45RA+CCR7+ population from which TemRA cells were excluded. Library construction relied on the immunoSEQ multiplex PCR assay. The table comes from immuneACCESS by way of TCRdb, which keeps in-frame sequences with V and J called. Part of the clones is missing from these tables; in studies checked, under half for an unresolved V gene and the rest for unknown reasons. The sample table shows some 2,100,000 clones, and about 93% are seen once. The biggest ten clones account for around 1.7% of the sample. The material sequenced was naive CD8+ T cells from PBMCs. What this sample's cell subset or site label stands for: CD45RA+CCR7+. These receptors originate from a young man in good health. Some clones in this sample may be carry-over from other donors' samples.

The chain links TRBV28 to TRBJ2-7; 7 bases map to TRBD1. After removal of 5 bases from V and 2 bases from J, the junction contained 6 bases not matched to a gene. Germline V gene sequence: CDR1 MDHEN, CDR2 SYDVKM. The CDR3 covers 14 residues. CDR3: CASSKTGLPYEQYF. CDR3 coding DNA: TGTGCCAGCAGTAAGACAGGGCTCCCCTACGAGCAGTACTTC.

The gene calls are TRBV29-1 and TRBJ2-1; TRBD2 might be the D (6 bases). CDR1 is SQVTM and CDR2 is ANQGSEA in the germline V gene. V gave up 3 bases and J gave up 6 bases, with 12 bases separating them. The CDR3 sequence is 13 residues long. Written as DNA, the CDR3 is TGCAGCGTTGAGGGGACTTGGGGCAATGAGCAGTTCTTC. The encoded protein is CSVEGTWGNEQFF.

CDR3 in amino acids: CASKVLQGGMNTEAFF. Written as DNA, the CDR3 is TGTGCCAGTAAGGTTCTTCAGGGCGGTATGAACACTGAAGCTTTCTTT. J is TRBJ1-1 and V is TRBV19, with D possibly TRBD1 on 5 matching bases. The CDR3 consists of 16 residues. From germline, CDR1 is LNHDA and CDR2 SQIVND (reference sequence). V was pared by 7 bases and J by 0 bases, with 18 bases between.

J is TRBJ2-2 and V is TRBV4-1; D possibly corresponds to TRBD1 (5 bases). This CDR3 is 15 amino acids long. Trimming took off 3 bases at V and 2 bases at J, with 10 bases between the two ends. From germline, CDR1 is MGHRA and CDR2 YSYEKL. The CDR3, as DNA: TGCGCCAGCAGCCAGGGGCGGATCAACACCGGGGAGCTGTTTTTT. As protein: CASSQGRINTGELFF.

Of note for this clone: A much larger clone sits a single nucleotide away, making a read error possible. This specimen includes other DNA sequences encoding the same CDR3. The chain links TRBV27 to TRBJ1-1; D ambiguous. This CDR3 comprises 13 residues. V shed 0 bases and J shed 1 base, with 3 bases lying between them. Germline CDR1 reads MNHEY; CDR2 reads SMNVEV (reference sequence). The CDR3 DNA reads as TGTGCCAGCAGTTTATCGGAGAACACTGAAGCTTTCTTT. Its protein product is CASSLSENTEAFF.